These T cell receptor beta chains were read from a single sample in a study of T cells in localized non-small cell lung cancer. Clones were read by immunoSEQ multiplex PCR, and TCRdb kept only the in-frame ones, dropping some. The table shows over a thousand clones, with more than 25% occurring only once. Here the sequenced sample was normal lung tissue next to the tumor, taken before any cancer treatment. Every receptor here comes from a man between 40 and 70 years old with stage II squamous cell lung carcinoma. The CDR3 runs from the conserved cysteine through the conserved F or W. The order of the fields is V gene, J gene, D gene, clone size, CDR3 protein, CDR3 DNA. A D gene is named only where the DNA matches it firmly. Size is omitted from some rows. Given values are once, few, many or a class for expanded clones.

>TRBV5-8|TRBJ2-6|NA|few
CATSQKGANVLTF
TGTGCCACCAGTCAAAAAGGGGCCAACGTCCTGACTTTC
>TRBV6-8|TRBJ1-1|NA|NA
CAIGQGGTEAFF
TGTGCCATCGGCCAGGGTGGGACTGAAGCTTTCTTT
>TRBV28|TRBJ1-1|TRBD1|large
CASTRDRVTEAFF
TGTGCCAGCACCCGGGACAGGGTTACTGAAGCTTTCTTT
>TRBV28|TRBJ1-6|TRBD1|NA
CASSLTGGGSPLHF
TGTGCCAGCAGTTTAACAGGGGGCGGGTCACCCCTCCACTTT
>TRBV19|TRBJ2-1|TRBD2|NA
CASSALAGVVNEQFF
TGTGCCAGTAGTGCCCTAGCGGGAGTTGTCAATGAGCAGTTCTTC
>TRBV6-8|TRBJ2-5|NA|few
CASSDAATVRETQYF
TGTGCCAGCAGCGACGCAGCGACCGTACGGGAGACCCAGTACTTC
>TRBV30|TRBJ2-5|TRBD2|NA
CAWSSGLAGGPKGTQYF
TGTGCCTGGAGTTCGGGACTAGCGGGAGGGCCTAAGGGGACCCAGTACTTC
>TRBV12-5|TRBJ1-5|NA|NA
CASGGNQPQHF
TGTGCCAGCGGGGGGAATCAGCCCCAGCATTTT
>TRBV9|TRBJ2-3|NA|NA
CASSPGLGSTDTQYF
TGTGCCAGCAGCCCAGGACTCGGTTCCACAGATACGCAGTATTTT
>TRBV7-6|TRBJ1-6|NA|few
CASSLRQGSNSPLHF
TGTGCCAGCAGCCTTAGACAAGGCAGTAATTCACCCCTCCACTTT
>TRBV11-3|TRBJ2-1|NA|few
CASGRIAAANEQFF
TGTGCCAGCGGCAGAATAGCGGCGGCAAATGAGCAGTTCTTC
>TRBV19|TRBJ1-6|TRBD1|large
CASTGQLNSPLHF
TGTGCCAGTACGGGACAGCTTAATTCACCCCTCCACTTT
>TRBV19|TRBJ2-5|TRBD2|NA
CASSRLADRETQYF
TGTGCCAGTAGCCGACTAGCCGACCGAGAGACCCAGTACTTC
>TRBV19|TRBJ1-2|NA|NA
CASIPSLGAVGYTF
TGTGCCAGTATTCCATCTCTGGGGGCGGTTGGCTACACCTTC
>TRBV18|TRBJ2-2|NA|NA
CASSPSGQGGTGELFF
TGTGCCAGCTCACCATCTGGACAGGGAGGGACCGGGGAGCTGTTTTTT
>TRBV18|TRBJ1-6|NA|NA
CASAGDRNSPLHF
TGTGCCAGCGCCGGGGATAGGAATTCACCCCTCCACTTT
>TRBV11-3|TRBJ2-7|TRBD1|NA
CASSLGRQGGYEQYF
TGTGCCAGCAGCTTAGGGCGACAGGGGGGTTACGAGCAGTACTTC
>TRBV18|TRBJ2-1|TRBD1|NA
CASSPTGGSYNEQFF
TGTGCCAGCTCTCCTACAGGGGGGTCCTACAATGAGCAGTTCTTC
>TRBV9|TRBJ2-1|NA|few
CASSAGGKGEQFF
TGTGCCAGCAGTGCTGGAGGGAAGGGTGAGCAGTTCTTC
>TRBV11-3|TRBJ1-2|NA|NA
CASSSLGAERGYTF
TGTGCCAGCAGCTCCCTCGGGGCCGAGCGCGGCTACACCTTC
>TRBV12-5|TRBJ2-1|NA|NA
CASRGYNEQFF
TGTGCTAGTCGCGGGTACAATGAGCAGTTCTTC
>TRBV6-8|TRBJ2-1|TRBD2|NA
CAIKGTSAGVEQFF
TGTGCCATCAAGGGGACTAGCGCAGGGGTTGAGCAGTTCTTC
>TRBV9|TRBJ1-3|NA|NA
CASSVVTRGGGNTIYF
TGTGCCAGCAGCGTAGTCACCAGGGGAGGAGGAAACACCATATATTTT
>TRBV6-7|TRBJ2-7|TRBD2|few
CASRPGTSGNYEQYF
TGTGCCAGCAGACCCGGGACTAGCGGCAACTACGAGCAGTACTTC
>TRBV30|TRBJ2-1|NA|NA
CAWSPFRGAYSYNEQFF
TGTGCCTGGAGCCCCTTTCGGGGGGCCTACTCCTACAATGAGCAGTTCTTC
>TRBV18|TRBJ2-1|TRBD2|NA
CASSRGGAGGPRGNEQFF
TGTGCCAGCTCACGCGGAGGAGCGGGAGGGCCTCGCGGGAATGAGCAGTTCTTC
>TRBV28|TRBJ2-7|NA|hyperexpanded
CASSPGVNEQYF
TGTGCCAGCAGTCCGGGGGTTAACGAGCAGTACTTC
>TRBV15|TRBJ2-7|NA|large
CATSSERASSYEQYF
TGTGCCACCAGCTCCGAGAGGGCCTCCTCCTACGAGCAGTACTTC